Listed below are T cell receptor beta chains from one sample, sequenced in a study of blood T cell repertoires in COVID-19. Using immunoSEQ multiplex PCR, the repertoire was profiled, and TCRdb retains in-frame clones only, with some absent. The sample contains some 320,000 clones, around 85% of which appear only once. Sequencing was carried out using peripheral blood. These receptors came from a human donor in a cohort sampled during active COVID-19. Both conserved end residues are part of each CDR3. Each record gives: D gene, J gene, V gene, CDR3 DNA, CDR3 protein. A D gene is named only where the DNA matches it firmly.

D: .
J: TRBJ1-1
V: TRBV24-1
DNA: TGTGCCACCAGTGATGAGAGGCTCACTGAAGCTTTCTTT
CDR3: CATSDERLTEAFF

D: .
J: TRBJ1-2
V: TRBV19
DNA: TGTGCCAGTAGTATGACAGGCCGGAAAACTAACTATGGCTACACCTTC
CDR3: CASSMTGRKTNYGYTF

D: TRBD1
J: TRBJ1-5
V: TRBV28
DNA: TGTGCCAGCAGCTCCCCGGGACAGGTACTTTATAGCAATCAGCCCCAGCATTTT
CDR3: CASSSPGQVLYSNQPQHF

D: TRBD2
J: TRBJ2-3
V: TRBV11-2
DNA: TGTGCCAGCAGCTTAGGGCTAGCGGGGGGGCCTCTACAAGATACGCAGTATTTT
CDR3: CASSLGLAGGPLQDTQYF

D: .
J: TRBJ1-2
V: TRBV5-6
DNA: TGTGCCAGCAGGCTATACAAACAGGGTTCGTATGGCTACACCTTC
CDR3: CASRLYKQGSYGYTF

D: .
J: TRBJ2-7
V: TRBV25-1
DNA: TGTGCCAGCAGTGACACCGGAGGTTTACTTCAGTCCTACGAGCAGTACTTC
CDR3: CASSDTGGLLQSYEQYF

D: .
J: TRBJ2-7
V: TRBV5-5
DNA: TGTGCCAGCCGACTGCAGGGTCCCGAGCAGTACTTC
CDR3: CASRLQGPEQYF

D: .
J: TRBJ2-7
V: TRBV18
DNA: TGTGCCAGCTCACCCGATCGAGACGAGCAGTACTTC
CDR3: CASSPDRDEQYF

D: .
J: TRBJ1-5
V: TRBV3-1/TRBV3-2
DNA: TGTGCCAGCAGCCAATCACTCTATAGCTATCAGCCCCAGCATTTT
CDR3: CASSQSLYSYQPQHF

D: .
J: TRBJ1-5
V: TRBV29-1
DNA: TGCAGCGCCAAGAGGGGGGGGAGCAATCAGCCCCAGCATTTT
CDR3: CSAKRGGSNQPQHF

D: .
J: TRBJ2-1
V: TRBV5-1
DNA: TGCGCCAGCAGCTTGGCCGTCAATGAGCAGTTCTTC
CDR3: CASSLAVNEQFF